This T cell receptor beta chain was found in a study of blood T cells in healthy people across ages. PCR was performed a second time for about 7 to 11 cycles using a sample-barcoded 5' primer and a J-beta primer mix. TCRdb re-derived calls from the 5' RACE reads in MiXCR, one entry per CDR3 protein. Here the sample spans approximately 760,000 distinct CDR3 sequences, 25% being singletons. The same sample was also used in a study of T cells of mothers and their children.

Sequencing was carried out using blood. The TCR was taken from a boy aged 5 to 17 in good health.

The CDR3 DNA reads as TGTGCCAGCAGTTCCGGGACCAGGGCCAACGTCCTGACTTTC. Translating it yields CASSSGTRANVLTF. The rearrangement joins TRBV12-3 or TRBV12-4 to TRBJ2-6; D may be TRBD1 or TRBD2 (5 bases each). The CDR3 consists of 14 residues. V was cut by 4 bases and J by 5 bases, with 9 bases left in between.